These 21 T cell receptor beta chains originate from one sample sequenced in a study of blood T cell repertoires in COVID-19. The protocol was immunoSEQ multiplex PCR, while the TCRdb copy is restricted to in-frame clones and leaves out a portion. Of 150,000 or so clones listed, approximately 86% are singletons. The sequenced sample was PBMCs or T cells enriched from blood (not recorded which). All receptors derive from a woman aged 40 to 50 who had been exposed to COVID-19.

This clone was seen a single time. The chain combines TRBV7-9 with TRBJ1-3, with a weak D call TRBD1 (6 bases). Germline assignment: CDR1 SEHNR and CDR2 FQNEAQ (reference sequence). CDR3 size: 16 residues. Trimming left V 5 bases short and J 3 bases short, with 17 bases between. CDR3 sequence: CASSRIKGGSGNTIYF. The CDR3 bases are TGTGCCAGCAGCCGCATTAAGGGGGGGAGTGGAAACACCATATATTTT.

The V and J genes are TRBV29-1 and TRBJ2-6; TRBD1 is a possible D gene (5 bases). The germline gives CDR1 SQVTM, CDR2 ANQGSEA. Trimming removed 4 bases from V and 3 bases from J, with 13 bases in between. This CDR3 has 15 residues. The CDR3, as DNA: TGCAGCGTTGTCCAGGGTTGGGGTGGGGCCAACGTCCTGACTTTC. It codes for CSVVQGWGGANVLTF.

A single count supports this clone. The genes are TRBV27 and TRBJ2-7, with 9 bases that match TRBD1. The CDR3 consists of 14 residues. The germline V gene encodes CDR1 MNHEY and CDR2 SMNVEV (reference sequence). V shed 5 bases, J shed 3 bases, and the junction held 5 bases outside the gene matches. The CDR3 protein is CASSDPGQGYEQYF. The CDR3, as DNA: TGTGCCAGCAGTGATCCGGGACAGGGCTACGAGCAGTACTTC.

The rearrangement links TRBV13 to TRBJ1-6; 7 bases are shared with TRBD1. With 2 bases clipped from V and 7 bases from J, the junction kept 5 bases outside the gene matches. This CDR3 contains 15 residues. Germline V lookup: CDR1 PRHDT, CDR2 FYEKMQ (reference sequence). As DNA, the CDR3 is TGTGCCAGCAGCTTAAGACAGGGTCTCAATTCACCCCTCCACTTT. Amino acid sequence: CASSLRQGLNSPLHF. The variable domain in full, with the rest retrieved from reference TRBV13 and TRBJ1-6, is AAGVIQSPRHLIKEKRETATLKCYPIPRHDTVYWYQQGPGQDPQFLISFYEKMQSDKGSIPDRFSAQQFSDYHSELNMSSLELGDSALYFCASSLRQGLNSPLHFGNGTRLTVT.

CDR3 bases: TGTGCCAGCAGCCAAGAGTCCGGGGATGAAAAACTGTTTTTT. It codes for CASSQESGDEKLFF. This rearrangement joins TRBV3-1 (or the pseudogene TRBV3-2) to TRBJ1-4, with no clear D. Trimming took 0 bases from V and 6 from J, leaving 8 bases between them. The germline V gene encodes CDR1 LGHDT and CDR2 YNNKEL (reference sequence). This CDR3 region has 14 residues.

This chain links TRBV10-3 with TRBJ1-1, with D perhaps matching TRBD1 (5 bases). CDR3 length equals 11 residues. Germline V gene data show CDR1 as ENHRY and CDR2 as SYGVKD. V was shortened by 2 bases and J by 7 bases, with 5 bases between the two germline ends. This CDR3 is CAISETGEAFF. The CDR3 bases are TGTGCCATCAGTGAGACAGGTGAAGCTTTCTTT.

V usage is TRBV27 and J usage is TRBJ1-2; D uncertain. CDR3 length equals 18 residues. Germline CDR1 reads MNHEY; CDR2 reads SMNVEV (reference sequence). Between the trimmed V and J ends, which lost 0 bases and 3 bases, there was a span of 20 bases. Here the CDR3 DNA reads TGTGCCAGCAGTTTATCGAAGAGTCTATGGTCCCTGGACTATGGCTACACCTTC. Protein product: CASSLSKSLWSLDYGYTF.

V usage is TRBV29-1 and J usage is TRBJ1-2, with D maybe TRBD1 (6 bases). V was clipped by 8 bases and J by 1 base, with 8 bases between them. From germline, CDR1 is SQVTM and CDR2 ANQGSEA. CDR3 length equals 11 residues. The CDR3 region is CSTDSNYGYTF. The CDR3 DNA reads TGCAGCACGGACAGTAACTATGGCTACACCTTC.

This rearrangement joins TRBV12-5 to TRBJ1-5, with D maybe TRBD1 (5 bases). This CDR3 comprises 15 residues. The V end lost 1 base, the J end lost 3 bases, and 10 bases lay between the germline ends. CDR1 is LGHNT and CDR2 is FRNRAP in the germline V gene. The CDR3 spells CASGLGQGYNQPQHF. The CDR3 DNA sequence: TGTGCTAGTGGTTTGGGGCAGGGATACAATCAGCCCCAGCATTTT.

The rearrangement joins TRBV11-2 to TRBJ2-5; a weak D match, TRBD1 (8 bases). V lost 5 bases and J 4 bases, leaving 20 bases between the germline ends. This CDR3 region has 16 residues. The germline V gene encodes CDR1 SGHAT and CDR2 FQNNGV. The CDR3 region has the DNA TGTGCCAGCAGCCCCGGACAGGGAGGGGGGGGAGAGACCCAGTACTTC. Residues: CASSPGQGGGGETQYF.

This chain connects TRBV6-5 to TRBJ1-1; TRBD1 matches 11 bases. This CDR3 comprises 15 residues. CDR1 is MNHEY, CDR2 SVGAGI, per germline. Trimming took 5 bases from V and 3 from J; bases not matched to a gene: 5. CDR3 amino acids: CASSRQGQGDTEAFF. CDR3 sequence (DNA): TGTGCCAGCAGTCGTCAGGGACAGGGGGACACTGAAGCTTTCTTT.

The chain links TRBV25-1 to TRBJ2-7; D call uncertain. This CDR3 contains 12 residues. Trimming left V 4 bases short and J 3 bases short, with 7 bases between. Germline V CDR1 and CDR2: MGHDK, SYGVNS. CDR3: CASSGQIYEQYF. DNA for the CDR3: TGTGCCAGCAGTGGTCAGATCTACGAGCAGTACTTC.

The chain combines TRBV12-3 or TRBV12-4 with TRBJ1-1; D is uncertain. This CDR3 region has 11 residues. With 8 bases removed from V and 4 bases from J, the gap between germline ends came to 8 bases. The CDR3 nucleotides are TGTGCCAGCGGGGAGACCACTGAAGCTTTCTTT. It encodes CASGETTEAFF.

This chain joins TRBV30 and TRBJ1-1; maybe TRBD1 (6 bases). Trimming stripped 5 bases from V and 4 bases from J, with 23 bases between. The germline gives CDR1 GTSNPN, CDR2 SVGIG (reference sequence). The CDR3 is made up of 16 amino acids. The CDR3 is CAWGGCNGGAGTEAFF. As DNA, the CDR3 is TGTGCCTGGGGAGGGTGTAATGGGGGCGCGGGCACTGAAGCTTTCTTT.

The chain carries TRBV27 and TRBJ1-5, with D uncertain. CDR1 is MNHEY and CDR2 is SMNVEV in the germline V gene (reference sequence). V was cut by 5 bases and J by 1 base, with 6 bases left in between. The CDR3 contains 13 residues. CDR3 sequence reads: CASSPRSNQPQHF. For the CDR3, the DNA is TGTGCCAGCAGTCCGCGCAGCAATCAGCCCCAGCATTTT.

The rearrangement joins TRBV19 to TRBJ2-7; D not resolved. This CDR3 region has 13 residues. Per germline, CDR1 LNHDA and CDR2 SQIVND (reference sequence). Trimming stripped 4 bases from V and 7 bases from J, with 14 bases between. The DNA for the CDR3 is TGTGCCAGTAGTACCCTATCAGGCGAAGAGCAGTACTTC. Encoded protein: CASSTLSGEEQYF.

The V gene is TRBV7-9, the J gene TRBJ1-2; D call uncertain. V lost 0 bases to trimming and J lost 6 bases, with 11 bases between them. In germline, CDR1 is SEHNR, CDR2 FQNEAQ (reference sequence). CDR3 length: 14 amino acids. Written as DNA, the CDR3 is TGTGCCAGCAGCTTAGCGATGGCGGTGGATGGCTACACCTTC. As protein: CASSLAMAVDGYTF. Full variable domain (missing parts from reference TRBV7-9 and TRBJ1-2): DTGVSQNPRHKITKRGQNVTFRCDPISEHNRLYWYRQTLGQGPEFLTYFQNEAQLEKSRLLSDRFSAERPKGSFSTLEIQRTEQGDSAMYLCASSLAMAVDGYTFGSGTRLTVV.

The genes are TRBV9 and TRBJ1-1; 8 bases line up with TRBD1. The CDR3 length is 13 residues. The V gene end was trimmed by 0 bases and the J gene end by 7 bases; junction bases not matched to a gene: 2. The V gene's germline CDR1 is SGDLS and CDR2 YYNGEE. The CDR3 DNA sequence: TGTGCCAGCAGCGTAGCAGGGGGCCGTGAAGCTTTCTTT. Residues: CASSVAGGREAFF.

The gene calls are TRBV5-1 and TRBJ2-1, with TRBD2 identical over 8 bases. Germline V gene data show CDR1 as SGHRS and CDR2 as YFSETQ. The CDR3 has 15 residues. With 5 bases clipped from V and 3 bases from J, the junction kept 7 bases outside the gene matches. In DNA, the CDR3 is TGCGCCAGCAGTTCCGGGACTAGAGACTACAATGAGCAGTTCTTC. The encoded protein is CASSSGTRDYNEQFF.

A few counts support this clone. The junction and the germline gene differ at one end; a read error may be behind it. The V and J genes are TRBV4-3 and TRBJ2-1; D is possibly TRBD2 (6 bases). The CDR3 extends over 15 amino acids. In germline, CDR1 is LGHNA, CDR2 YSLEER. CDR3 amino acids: CASSQVYSGSYQAIF. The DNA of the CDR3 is TGCGCCAGCAGCCAAGTTTACAGCGGGTCCTACCAGGCGATCTTC.

The DNA for the CDR3 is TGTGCCAGCAGTCCCGGGACAGGGTTTTGGCAGCCCCAGCATTTT. It is translated as CASSPGTGFWQPQHF. The rearrangement uses TRBV6-6 and TRBJ1-5, with 9 bases aligning to TRBD1. This CDR3 is built from 15 residues. Losses at the gene ends were 5 bases for V and 7 bases for J; bases not matched to a gene: 9. CDR1 and CDR2 (germline): MNHNY, SVGAGI (reference sequence).